The 27 T cell receptor beta chains presented below share a single source sample, sequenced in a study of blood T cell repertoires in COVID-19. Data came from immunoSEQ multiplex PCR; TCRdb stores just in-frame clones and leaves some out. The sample holds about 140,000 clones, more than 65% seen once. The sequencing input was peripheral blood. All receptors derive from a woman aged 55-69 years with acute or convalescent COVID-19.

This clone was counted only a few times. J is TRBJ1-3 and V is TRBV4-1, with TRBD1 identical over 9 bases. The CDR3 runs 16 residues. Germline V gene data show CDR1 as MGHRA and CDR2 as YSYEKL. V shed 0 bases, J shed 5 bases, and the junction held 5 bases outside the gene matches. As DNA, the CDR3 is TGCGCCAGCAGCCAAGATTGGGGACAGGGACGAAACACCATATATTTT. This gives the protein CASSQDWGQGRNTIYF.

Only a few counts were recorded for this clone. The rearrangement uses TRBV7-9 and TRBJ2-1; possibly TRBD2 for D (5 bases). With 1 base removed from V and 7 bases from J, the gap between germline ends came to 11 bases. This CDR3 is 14 amino acids long. Looked up from germline, CDR1 is SEHNR and CDR2 is FQNEAQ (reference sequence). CDR3 protein: CASSLGGAKNEQFF. The CDR3 nucleotides are TGTGCCAGCAGCTTAGGGGGAGCGAAAAATGAGCAGTTCTTC.

The chain joins TRBV27 to TRBJ2-3; TRBD2 matches at 7 bases. The germline V gene encodes CDR1 MNHEY and CDR2 SMNVEV (reference sequence). The CDR3 covers 16 residues. Unmatched junction bases numbered 13, after V lost 5 bases and J lost 5 bases. The CDR3 sequence: CASSLFAGDLVDTQYF. The CDR3 DNA is TGTGCCAGCAGTCTTTTTGCGGGAGATTTGGTAGATACGCAGTATTTT.

The rearrangement joins TRBV3-1 (or the pseudogene TRBV3-2) to TRBJ1-3; D possibly corresponds to TRBD1 (5 bases). The V end was cut by 0 bases, the J end by 1 base, with 13 bases between. The CDR3 length is 17 residues. Germline assignment: CDR1 LGHDT and CDR2 YNNKEL (reference sequence). CDR3 coding DNA: TGTGCCAGCAGCCAAGATTGGCAGGGTCGATCTGGAAACACCATATATTTT. Protein sequence: CASSQDWQGRSGNTIYF.

The CDR3 region is CASSKCKRWDIWNTGELFF. The CDR3 nucleotides read TGTGCCAGCAGCAAATGTAAGCGGTGGGACATTTGGAACACCGGGGAGCTGTTTTTT. The chain joins TRBV21-1 to TRBJ2-2; TRBD1, the table's D call, was not compared with the DNA. TRBV21-1 represents a pseudogene. CDR3 length: 19 residues.

The gene calls are TRBV5-1 and TRBJ1-1; D gene unclear. The CDR3 is 15 amino acids. Trimming left V 1 base short and J 1 base short, with 11 bases between. Per germline, CDR1 SGHRS and CDR2 YFSETQ. The CDR3 spells CASSLPLKPNTEAFF. The CDR3 coding sequence is TGCGCCAGCAGCTTGCCGCTCAAGCCGAACACTGAAGCTTTCTTT.

The chain uses TRBV1 and TRBJ2-2; whether TRBD2, the table's D call, matches the DNA was not checked. TRBV1 is flagged as a pseudogene. The CDR3 length is 13 residues. As DNA, the CDR3 is TGCACCAGCAGCCAGGGGGGAACCGGGGAGCTGTTTTTT. Its protein is CTSSQGGTGELFF.

This sequence joins TRBV19 and TRBJ1-3; no clear D. CDR3 size: 15 residues. CDR1 and CDR2 from the germline V gene are LNHDA and SQIVND (reference sequence). V was pared by 5 bases and J by 5 bases, with 16 bases between. The CDR3 spells CASSSPGGQRNTIYF. Written as DNA, the CDR3 is TGTGCCAGTAGTTCGCCGGGAGGTCAAAGAAACACCATATATTTT.

This rearrangement joins TRBV28 to TRBJ1-1; possible D gene TRBD1, 6 bases. Trimming cost V 4 bases and J 1 base, with 10 bases left between them. Germline V gene data show CDR1 as MDHEN and CDR2 as SYDVKM. This CDR3 contains 14 residues. The CDR3 DNA sequence: TGTGCCAGCAGTTCGACAGGATGGAACACTGAAGCTTTCTTT. As protein: CASSSTGWNTEAFF.

CDR3 in DNA: TGTGCCAGCAATAAAGGGAGTGGCAGCTACACCTTC. The encoded protein is CASNKGSGSYTF. V gene TRBV28 combines with J gene TRBJ1-2; D is unresolved. This CDR3 has 12 amino acids. Trimming shortened V by 7 bases and J by 9 bases, and 15 bases separated the two germline ends. Looked up from germline, CDR1 is MDHEN and CDR2 is SYDVKM.

The chain joins TRBV10-3 to TRBJ1-1; D gene ambiguous. Trimming shortened V by 8 bases and J by 0 bases, and 10 bases separated the two germline ends. This CDR3 spans 13 amino acids. In germline, CDR1 is ENHRY, CDR2 SYGVKD. DNA for the CDR3: TGTGCCATCGGAGAAACCATGAACACTGAAGCTTTCTTT. This gives the protein CAIGETMNTEAFF.

The V gene is TRBV4-1, the J gene TRBJ2-2; possible D gene TRBD2, 5 bases. Germline V gene sequence: CDR1 MGHRA, CDR2 YSYEKL. There are 19 residues in the CDR3. Deletions cut 0 bases from V and 3 bases from J, with 20 bases between. CDR3 loop: CASSQESEPNGLDTGELFF. The CDR3 DNA reads TGCGCCAGCAGCCAAGAGTCAGAACCAAACGGACTCGACACCGGGGAGCTGTTTTTT.

This sequence joins TRBV3-1 (or the pseudogene TRBV3-2) and TRBJ2-6; TRBD2 might be the D (7 bases). CDR1 and CDR2 from the germline V gene are LGHDT and YNNKEL (reference sequence). The V and J ends lost 8 bases and 5 bases respectively, with 13 bases between them. This CDR3 contains 14 residues. The CDR3 nucleotides read TGTGCCAGCGGGGGGGCGTCTTGGGCCAACGTCCTGACTTTC. It codes for CASGGASWANVLTF.

This clone is a singleton in its sample. This chain links TRBV19 with TRBJ2-2, with TRBD1 as a possible D gene (6 bases). The CDR3 spans 21 residues. Between the trimmed V and J ends, which lost 9 bases and 0 bases, there was a span of 32 bases. Germline CDR1 and CDR2: LNHDA and SQIVND (reference sequence). CDR3 in DNA: TGTGCCAGCTGCGCGTTAATGACAGGAGGTATACAGCACTCGAACACCGGGGAGCTGTTTTTT. Translation gives CASCALMTGGIQHSNTGELFF.

The genes are TRBV27 and TRBJ1-6, with TRBD1 identical over 7 bases. V trimming: 0 bases; J trimming: 7 bases; junction bases outside the gene matches: 9. Germline-derived CDR1 and CDR2 are MNHEY and SMNVEV (reference sequence). The CDR3 loop spans 17 amino acids. The CDR3 reads CASSLSMRDRGNSPLHF. The DNA of the CDR3 is TGTGCCAGCAGTTTATCGATGCGGGACAGAGGAAATTCACCCCTCCACTTT.

The V gene is TRBV10-3, the J gene TRBJ1-3; D not resolved. Germline CDR1 ENHRY, CDR2 SYGVKD. The V and J ends lost 0 bases and 7 bases respectively, with 22 bases between them. CDR3 length: 18 residues. For the CDR3, the DNA is TGTGCCATCAGTGAGTCAGTGGGAGGGTCACTTGTCGGGAACACCATATATTTT. As protein: CAISESVGGSLVGNTIYF.

V usage is TRBV7-3 and J usage is TRBJ2-3; 14 bases match TRBD2. The germline CDR1 and CDR2 sequences are SGHTA and FQGTGA. This CDR3 has 18 residues. Trimming removed 5 bases from V and 3 bases from J; junction bases left unmatched: 10. CDR3 amino acids: CASSRLAGGPRETDTQYF. Here the CDR3 DNA reads TGTGCCAGCAGCCGACTAGCGGGAGGGCCGAGAGAGACAGATACGCAGTATTTT.

The chain uses TRBV28 and TRBJ2-7, with 7 nucleotides matching TRBD2. The CDR3 spans 15 residues. Unmatched junction bases numbered 11, after V lost 4 bases and J lost 5 bases. The V gene's germline CDR1 is MDHEN and CDR2 SYDVKM. The chain's CDR3 is CASSSPGRGSHEQYF. Written as DNA, the CDR3 is TGTGCCAGCAGTTCACCAGGGAGGGGTTCCCACGAGCAGTACTTC.

CDR3: CASSHSAPSRGLGANVLTF. Here the CDR3 DNA reads TGTGCCAGCAGCCACAGCGCCCCCTCGAGGGGACTGGGGGCCAACGTCCTGACTTTC. The chain is built from TRBV3-1 (or the pseudogene TRBV3-2) and TRBJ2-6; maybe TRBD2 (6 bases). The CDR3 has 19 residues. Trimming pared 3 bases from V and 4 bases from J, leaving 22 bases between. The germline V gene encodes CDR1 LGHDT and CDR2 YNNKEL (reference sequence).

The chain uses TRBV19 and TRBJ1-1; D may be TRBD1 (5 bases). Germline CDR1 and CDR2: LNHDA and SQIVND (reference sequence). V lost 1 base and J 0 bases, leaving 15 bases between the germline ends. This CDR3 has 17 residues. As DNA, the CDR3 is TGTGCCAGTAGTATAGTCGGGCAGGGCTATATGAACACTGAAGCTTTCTTT. The encoded protein is CASSIVGQGYMNTEAFF.

The rearrangement joins TRBV3-1 (or the pseudogene TRBV3-2) to TRBJ1-1; D remains ambiguous. Germline CDR1 LGHDT, CDR2 YNNKEL (reference sequence). The CDR3 is made up of 14 amino acids. V was cut by 6 bases and J by 6 bases, with 17 bases left in between. CDR3 region: CASRPGNHISEAFF. The CDR3 DNA reads TGTGCCAGCAGACCCGGGAACCACATTTCTGAAGCTTTCTTT.

The chain joins TRBV28 to TRBJ2-1, with unresolved D. The CDR3 runs 13 residues. Looked up from germline, CDR1 is MDHEN and CDR2 is SYDVKM. Trimming shortened V by 3 bases and J by 7 bases, and 10 bases separated the two germline ends. The CDR3 reads CASSFRSGNEQFF. The DNA of the CDR3 is TGTGCCAGCAGTTTTCGGAGTGGTAATGAGCAGTTCTTC.

J is TRBJ2-2 and V is TRBV2; TRBD2 agrees at 8 bases. The CDR3 is made up of 14 amino acids. Germline V gene data show CDR1 as SNHLY and CDR2 as FYNNEI. The J segment lost 4 bases and the V segment lost 8 bases, leaving 6 bases of the junction unmatched. The CDR3 coding sequence is TGTGCCAGCCGAGCGGGAGAGGGCACCGGGGAGCTGTTTTTT. It encodes CASRAGEGTGELFF.

This rearrangement joins TRBV3-1 (or the pseudogene TRBV3-2) to TRBJ1-5; D gene uncertain. V lost 2 bases and J lost 4, with 12 bases in between. This CDR3 spans 15 amino acids. Germline values: CDR1 LGHDT, CDR2 YNNKEL (reference sequence). Written as DNA, the CDR3 is TGTGCCAGCAGCCAATCAGGCTTAGGTAATCAGCCCCAGCATTTT. Residues: CASSQSGLGNQPQHF.

The chain combines TRBV24-1 with TRBJ2-5; 9 nucleotides align to TRBD2. CDR3 length: 15 residues. The germline V gene encodes CDR1 KGHDR and CDR2 SFDVKD. J lost 4 bases, V lost 3 bases, and 5 bases had no gene match. The CDR3 bases are TGTGCCACCAGTGATCAGGGACTAGCCCGAGAGACCCAGTACTTC. Translating gives CATSDQGLARETQYF.

This clone is a singleton in its sample. The rearrangement links TRBV14 to TRBJ2-7, with 9 positions matching TRBD2. The germline CDR1 and CDR2 sequences are SGHDN and FVKESK. With V trimmed by 5 bases and J by 6 bases, 17 bases remained unmatched. This CDR3 contains 17 residues. CDR3 amino acids: CASSARLGGRATREQYF. The DNA for the CDR3 is TGTGCCAGCAGCGCCCGACTAGGCGGGAGGGCTACCCGCGAGCAGTACTTC. The full variable domain, its missing parts supplied by reference TRBV14 and TRBJ2-7, is EAGVTQFPSHSVIEKGQTVTLRCDPISGHDNLYWYRRVMGKEIKFLLHFVKESKQDESGMPNNRFLAERTGGTYSTLKVQPAELEDSGVYFCASSARLGGRATREQYFGPGTRLTVT.

The rearrangement uses TRBV11-3 and TRBJ2-1, with 8 bases that match TRBD2. Germline CDR1 is SGHNT and CDR2 is YENEEA. The V and J ends lost 5 bases and 7 bases, in that order; junction bases with no gene match: 13. The CDR3 sequence is 16 residues long. CDR3 DNA: TGTGCCAGCAGCCCGGCGGGGGGAGAACTTTTTAATGAGCAGTTCTTC. It specifies CASSPAGGELFNEQFF.